This T cell receptor (beta chain) was profiled in a study of regulatory T cells in long-lasting Graves disease. Broader study findings: Researchers examined only peripheral blood and not thyroid tissue.

Time point given: newly diagnosed GD, antithyroid drugs for less than 3 months. The TCR library was made from RNA that had been extracted from PBMCs in TRIzol. Building of the TCR beta libraries involved iRepertoire HTBI primers and Arm-PCR of CDR3 regions. Per the original data handling: Overall, samples carried over 60 TRBV and 14 TRBJ segments. TCRdb re-called the multiplex PCR reads through MiXCR, storing one row per CDR3 protein. The V and J calls here are based on TCRdb, not the publication. The top ten hold roughly 7.7% of the sample, which has around 420,000 distinct CDR3 sequences, approximately 15% seen once. Trimming took 0 bases from V and 1 from J, leaving 9 bases between them. This CDR3 has 15 residues. Germline CDR1 is SGDLS and CDR2 is YYNGEE. This clonotype was seen a handful of times. What it binds is not known. This sample also belongs to another study, concerning T cells in Graves' hyperthyroidism and ophthalmopathy.

The chain combines TRBV9 with TRBJ2-3, with D perhaps matching TRBD2 (6 bases). The sample in question was peripheral blood mononuclear cells (PBMCs), obtained at new diagnosis, from a patient treated with antithyroid drugs. The TCR originated in a woman aged 40 to 50 with Graves disease. CDR3 sequence reads: CASSVAGVGTDTQYF. As DNA, the CDR3 is TGTGCCAGCAGCGTAGCGGGAGTAGGCACAGATACGCAGTATTTT.